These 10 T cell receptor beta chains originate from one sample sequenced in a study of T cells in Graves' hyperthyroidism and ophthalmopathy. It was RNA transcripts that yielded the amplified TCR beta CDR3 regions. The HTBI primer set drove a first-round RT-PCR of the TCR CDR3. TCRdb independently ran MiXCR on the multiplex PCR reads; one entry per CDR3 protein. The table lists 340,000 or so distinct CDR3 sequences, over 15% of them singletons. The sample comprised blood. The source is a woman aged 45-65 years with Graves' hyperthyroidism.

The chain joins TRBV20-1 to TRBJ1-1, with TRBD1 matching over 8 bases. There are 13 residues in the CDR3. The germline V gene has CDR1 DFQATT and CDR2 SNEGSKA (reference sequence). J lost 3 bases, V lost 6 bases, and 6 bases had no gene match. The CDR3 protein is CSAPRQGYTEAFF. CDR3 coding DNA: TGCAGTGCCCCACGACAGGGGTACACTGAAGCTTTCTTT.

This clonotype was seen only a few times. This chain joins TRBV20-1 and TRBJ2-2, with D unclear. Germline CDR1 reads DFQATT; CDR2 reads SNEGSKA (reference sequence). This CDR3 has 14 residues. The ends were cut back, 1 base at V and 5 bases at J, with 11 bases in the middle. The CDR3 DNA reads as TGCAGTGCTAGAGGAATGGGTGGGACCGGGGAGCTGTTTTTT. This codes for CSARGMGGTGELFF.

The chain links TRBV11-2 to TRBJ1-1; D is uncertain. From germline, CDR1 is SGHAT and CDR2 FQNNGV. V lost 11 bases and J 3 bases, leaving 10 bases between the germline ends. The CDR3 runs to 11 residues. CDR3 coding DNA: TGTGCCTCTCGGGATTACACTGAAGCTTTCTTT. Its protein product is CASRDYTEAFF.

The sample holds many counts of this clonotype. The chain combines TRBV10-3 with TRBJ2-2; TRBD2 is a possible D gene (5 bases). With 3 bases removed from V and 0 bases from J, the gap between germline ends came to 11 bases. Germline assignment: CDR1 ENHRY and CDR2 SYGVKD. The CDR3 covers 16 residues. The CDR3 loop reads CAISDERITNTGELFF. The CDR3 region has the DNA TGTGCCATCAGTGACGAGCGGATAACGAACACCGGGGAGCTGTTTTTT.

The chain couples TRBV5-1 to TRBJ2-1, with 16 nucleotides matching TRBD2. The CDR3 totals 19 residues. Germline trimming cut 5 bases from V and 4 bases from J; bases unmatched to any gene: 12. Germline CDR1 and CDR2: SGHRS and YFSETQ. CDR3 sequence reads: CASSPRGTSGRAGYNEQFF. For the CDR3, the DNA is TGCGCCAGCAGTCCGCGGGGGACTAGCGGGAGGGCGGGTTACAATGAGCAGTTCTTC.

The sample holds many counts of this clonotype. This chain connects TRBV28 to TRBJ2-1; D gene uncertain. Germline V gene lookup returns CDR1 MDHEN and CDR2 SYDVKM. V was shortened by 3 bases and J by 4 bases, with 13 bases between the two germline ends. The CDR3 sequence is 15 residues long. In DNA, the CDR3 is TGTGCCAGCAGTTTCCCTGGGCAGACGTACAATGAGCAGTTCTTC. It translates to CASSFPGQTYNEQFF.

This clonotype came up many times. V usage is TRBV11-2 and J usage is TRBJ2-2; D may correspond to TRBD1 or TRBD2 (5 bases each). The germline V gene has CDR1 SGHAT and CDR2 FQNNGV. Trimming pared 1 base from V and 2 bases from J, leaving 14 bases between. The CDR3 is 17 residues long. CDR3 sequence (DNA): TGTGCCAGCAGCTTAGGGTCGAGTGGGGGAAACACCGGGGAGCTGTTTTTT. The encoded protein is CASSLGSSGGNTGELFF.

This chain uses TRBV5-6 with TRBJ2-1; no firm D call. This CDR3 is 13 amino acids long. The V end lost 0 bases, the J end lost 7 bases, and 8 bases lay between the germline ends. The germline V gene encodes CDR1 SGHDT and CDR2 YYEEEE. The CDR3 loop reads CASSLGAENEQFF. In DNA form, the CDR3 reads TGTGCCAGCAGCTTGGGGGCCGAGAATGAGCAGTTCTTC. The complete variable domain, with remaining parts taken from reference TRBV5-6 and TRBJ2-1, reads DAGVTQSPTHLIKTRGQQVTLRCSPKSGHDTVSWYQQALGQGPQFIFQYYEEEERQRGNFPDRFSGHQFPNYSSELNVNALLLGDSALYLCASSLGAENEQFFGPGTRLTVL.

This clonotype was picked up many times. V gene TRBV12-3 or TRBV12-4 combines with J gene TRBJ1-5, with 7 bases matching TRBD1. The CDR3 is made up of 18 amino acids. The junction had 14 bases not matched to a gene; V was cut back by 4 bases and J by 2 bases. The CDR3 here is CASSSRQGVGLGNQPQHF. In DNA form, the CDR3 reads TGTGCCAGCAGTTCAAGACAGGGAGTGGGCTTGGGCAATCAGCCCCAGCATTTT.

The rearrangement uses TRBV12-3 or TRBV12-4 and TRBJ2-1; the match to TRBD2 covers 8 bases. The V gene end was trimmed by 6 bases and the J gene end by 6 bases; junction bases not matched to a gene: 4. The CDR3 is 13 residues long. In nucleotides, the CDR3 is TGTGCCAGCAGAACCGCGGGGGGCAATGAGCAGTTCTTC. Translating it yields CASRTAGGNEQFF.